What follows are 27 T cell receptor beta chains derived from one specimen sequenced in a study of vaccination and CD4 T cells after COVID-19. Treatment given: approximately 11-day PBMC culture with coronavirus spike peptide pools or control peptides (ViraFEST assay). Cultured CD4+ T cell DNA was sequenced using the Oncomine TCR Beta short-read assay. A single record per CDR3 protein comes from TCRdb applying MiXCR to the PCR reads. The sample yields about 4,200 distinct CDR3 sequences, approximately 50% seen once. No antigen has been assigned to these receptors. Material: CD4+ T cells from blood, cultured in vitro. The receptor set was obtained from a human donor who had recovered from COVID-19.

The chain couples TRBV14 to TRBJ2-3; TRBD2 matches at 8 bases. CDR1 is SGHDN, CDR2 FVKESK, per germline. The CDR3 runs 16 residues. V lost 4 bases, J lost 3 bases, and 9 bases stayed unmatched. The CDR3 spells CASSPGAGGLTDTQYF. As DNA, the CDR3 is TGTGCCAGCAGCCCCGGCGCGGGGGGACTTACAGATACGCAGTATTTT.

This clonotype was detected a few times. The chain carries TRBV6-5 and TRBJ2-7; D is undetermined. Trimming removed 0 bases from V and 3 bases from J, with 12 bases in between. In germline, CDR1 is MNHEY, CDR2 SVGAGI. CDR3 length equals 15 residues. CDR3: CASSYSRSDNYEQYF. The CDR3 DNA sequence: TGTGCCAGCAGTTACTCTCGGTCAGATAACTACGAGCAGTACTTC.

This chain joins TRBV24-1 and TRBJ1-1, with 7 bases lining up with TRBD1. Per germline, CDR1 KGHDR and CDR2 SFDVKD. V trimming: 4 bases; J trimming: 1 base; junction bases outside the gene matches: 5. The CDR3 loop spans 15 amino acids. The CDR3: CATSDPRTGNTEAFF. The CDR3 nucleotides read TGTGCCACCAGTGACCCTCGGACAGGGAACACTGAAGCTTTCTTT.

Here the CDR3 reads CASSAGGRKNIQYF. In DNA form, the CDR3 reads TGTGCCAGCAGTGCAGGCGGTCGGAAAAACATTCAGTACTTC. The genes are TRBV6-1 and TRBJ2-4; D is uncertain. Deletions cut 4 bases from V and 4 bases from J, with 11 bases between. The CDR3 is 14 residues long. CDR1 MNHNS and CDR2 SASEGT come from the germline V gene.

Here the CDR3 DNA reads TGTGCCAGCAGCCTAGGCGGGGGGGCGCGTACCTACAATGAGCAGTTCTTC. Its protein product is CASSLGGGARTYNEQFF. The J gene is TRBJ2-1, the V gene TRBV27, with 9 nucleotides matching TRBD2. The CDR3 covers 17 residues. The V gene's germline CDR1 is MNHEY and CDR2 SMNVEV (reference sequence). The V and J ends lost 6 bases and 2 bases, in that order; junction bases with no gene match: 11.

The rearrangement joins TRBV20-1 to TRBJ2-5; D may be TRBD1 (5 bases). Germline V gene lookup returns CDR1 DFQATT and CDR2 SNEGSKA (reference sequence). Trimming stripped 0 bases from V and 5 bases from J, with 10 bases between. This CDR3 spans 13 amino acids. CDR3 sequence reads: CSARDWAGETQYF. The CDR3 coding sequence is TGCAGTGCTAGAGATTGGGCAGGGGAGACCCAGTACTTC.

This clonotype has just a few counts. The chain uses TRBV18 and TRBJ2-7; weak D call: TRBD1 (6 bases). Looked up from germline, CDR1 is KGHSH and CDR2 is LQKENI. The CDR3 spans 15 residues. V gave up 5 bases and J gave up 2 bases, with 16 bases separating them. CDR3 sequence reads: CASSNYRVGPYEQYF. The CDR3 nucleotides read TGTGCCAGCTCAAACTACAGGGTTGGACCCTACGAGCAGTACTTC. The full variable domain, in which reference TRBV18 and TRBJ2-7 provide the parts outside the CDR3, is NAGVMQNPRHLVRRRGQEARLRCSPMKGHSHVYWYRQLPEEGLKFMVYLQKENIIDESGMPKERFSAEFPKEGPSILRIQQVVRGDSAAYFCASSNYRVGPYEQYFGPGTRLTVT.

This clonotype was picked up a small number of times. This chain uses TRBV20-1 with TRBJ1-2; TRBD1 is a possible D gene (5 bases). The CDR3 sequence is 14 residues long. Trimming stripped 0 bases from V and 7 bases from J, with 15 bases between. Germline CDR1 is DFQATT and CDR2 is SNEGSKA (reference sequence). The CDR3: CSARDQRGITGYTF. The DNA for the CDR3 is TGCAGTGCTAGAGATCAAAGGGGAATCACTGGCTACACCTTC.

V gene TRBV7-3 combines with J gene TRBJ2-7, with D perhaps TRBD1 or TRBD2 (5 bases each). V shed 5 bases and J shed 4 bases, with 12 bases lying between them. The CDR3 has 13 amino acids. Germline V CDR1 and CDR2: SGHTA, FQGTGA. CDR3 sequence (DNA): TGTGCCAGCAGCGCGCAGGGCGGGTACGAGCAGTACTTC. Its translation: CASSAQGGYEQYF.

This clonotype was seen a single time. The rearrangement joins TRBV30 to TRBJ1-6, with D unclear. CDR1 GTSNPN and CDR2 SVGIG come from the germline V gene (reference sequence). The CDR3 runs to 15 residues. V gave up 4 bases and J gave up 0 bases, with 10 bases separating them. CDR3 loop: CAWTNIYSYNSPLHF. The CDR3 DNA follows: TGTGCCTGGACAAACATATACTCCTATAATTCACCCCTCCACTTT. Full variable domain (outside the CDR3, taken from reference TRBV30 and TRBJ1-6): SQTIHQWPATLVQPVGSPLSLECTVEGTSNPNLYWYRQAAGRGLQLLFYSVGIGQISSEVPQNLSASRPQDRQFILSSKKLLLSDSGFYLCAWTNIYSYNSPLHFGNGTRLTVT.

This chain links TRBV20-1 with TRBJ2-7; TRBD2 is a possible D gene (6 bases). The length of the CDR3 is 14 residues. Germline CDR1 is DFQATT and CDR2 is SNEGSKA (reference sequence). Trimming left V 6 bases short and J 9 bases short, with 24 bases between. The CDR3 here is CSADPGGTVGWQYF. The CDR3 coding sequence is TGCAGTGCCGACCCCGGGGGTACTGTGGGGTGGCAGTACTTC.

V usage is TRBV2 and J usage is TRBJ2-7; D possibly corresponds to TRBD1 (5 bases). Trimming removed 6 bases at V and 2 bases at J, with 14 bases between. Per germline, CDR1 SNHLY and CDR2 FYNNEI. This CDR3 contains 14 residues. The CDR3 nucleotides are TGTGCCAGCAGCCGACAGAGACCTCCCTACGAGCAGTACTTC. This translates into CASSRQRPPYEQYF.

The genes are TRBV12-5 and TRBJ2-7, with a possible D match to TRBD2 (6 bases). The germline gives CDR1 LGHNT, CDR2 FRNRAP. The CDR3 contains 12 residues. The CDR3 loop reads CASSKAGYEQYF. DNA of the CDR3: TGTGCCAGCAGTAAGGCGGGGTACGAGCAGTACTTC.

This clonotype was seen more than once but under ten times. The rearrangement links TRBV20-1 to TRBJ1-5; D gene uncertain. This CDR3 contains 14 residues. V was shortened by 0 bases and J by 2 bases, with 8 bases between the two germline ends. Germline lookup yields CDR1 DFQATT and CDR2 SNEGSKA (reference sequence). The CDR3: CSARDQRGNQPQHF. The CDR3 coding sequence is TGCAGTGCTAGAGATCAACGGGGCAATCAGCCCCAGCATTTT.

A few counts support this clonotype. The chain uses TRBV24-1 and TRBJ1-2, with a weak D call TRBD1 (5 bases). This CDR3 spans 14 amino acids. Trimming cost V 4 bases and J 3 bases, with 11 bases left between them. The germline V gene has CDR1 KGHDR and CDR2 SFDVKD. The CDR3 sequence: CATSDSSRDYGYTF. Written as DNA, the CDR3 is TGTGCCACCAGTGACTCCTCCAGGGACTATGGCTACACCTTC.

The chain couples TRBV19 to TRBJ1-1; D not resolved. Trimming stripped 0 bases from V and 4 bases from J, with 12 bases between. Germline loops: CDR1 LNHDA, CDR2 SQIVND (reference sequence). The CDR3 is 15 residues long. The CDR3 coding sequence is TGTGCCAGTAGTATAGAGCGGCGGCAGGCCACTGAAGCTTTCTTT. This codes for CASSIERRQATEAFF.

The V and J genes are TRBV10-3 and TRBJ1-4; 10 bases align to TRBD1. CDR1 and CDR2 from the germline V gene are ENHRY and SYGVKD. The CDR3 runs 14 residues. Trimming took 10 bases from V and 7 from J; bases not matched to a gene: 9. The CDR3 loop reads CATGQGQGSEKLFF. CDR3 coding DNA: TGTGCCACCGGGCAGGGACAGGGGAGTGAAAAACTGTTTTTT.

The sample holds a few counts of this clonotype. The chain couples TRBV10-3 to TRBJ2-3; TRBD2 matches 8 bases. The V gene end was trimmed by 3 bases and the J gene end by 4 bases; junction bases not matched to a gene: 6. Germline-derived CDR1 and CDR2 are ENHRY and SYGVKD. The CDR3 extends over 15 amino acids. The CDR3 here is CAISEYGGAADTQYF. The CDR3 coding sequence is TGTGCCATCAGTGAATACGGGGGGGCGGCAGATACGCAGTATTTT.

The chain joins TRBV6-2 or TRBV6-3 to TRBJ2-1; possibly TRBD2 for D (6 bases). V shed 2 bases and J shed 0 bases, with 14 bases lying between them. From germline, CDR1 is MNHEY and CDR2 SVGEGT. This CDR3 is built from 17 residues. Written as DNA, the CDR3 is TGTGCCAGCAGTTACCGACCAGCGGGTTCCTCCTACAATGAGCAGTTCTTC. Translated, it gives CASSYRPAGSSYNEQFF.

With regard to this clonotype: A much more abundant neighbour one base away suggests this may be a read error. This chain uses TRBV4-2 with TRBJ2-5; either TRBD1 or TRBD2 may fit D (5 bases each). The CDR3 sequence is 14 residues long. Looked up from germline, CDR1 is LGHNA and CDR2 is YNFKEQ. CDR3 loop: CASSHEDIRETRYF. The CDR3 DNA reads TGTGCCAGCAGCCACGAGGACATAAGGGAGACCCGGTACTTC.

As for this clonotype: The DNA is left out, because the CDR3 cannot be placed on it with certainty; the CDR3 is given as TCRdb lists it. The CDR3 loop reads CISVPEARFLGEELFF. The rearrangement joins TRBV7-5 to TRBJ2-2; the table assigns TRBD2, which was not confirmed against the DNA. TRBV7-5 is a documented pseudogene. Inclusive of both ends, the CDR3 amounts to 16 amino acids.

The V call is TRBV7-3, the J call TRBJ1-1; 7 nucleotides align to TRBD1. The CDR3 extends over 14 amino acids. CDR1 is SGHTA and CDR2 is FQGTGA in the germline V gene. The V gene end was trimmed by 4 bases and the J gene end by 5 bases; junction bases not matched to a gene: 7. CDR3: CASSSDRVGTEAFF. In nucleotides, the CDR3 is TGTGCCAGCAGCTCTGACAGGGTAGGGACTGAAGCTTTCTTT.

CDR3 protein: CAIRTELQETQYF. CDR3 DNA sequence: TGTGCCATCAGGACGGAATTACAAGAGACCCAGTACTTC. This chain links TRBV10-3 with TRBJ2-5; no firm D call. The V gene's germline CDR1 is ENHRY and CDR2 SYGVKD. The CDR3 has 13 residues. V was cut by 6 bases and J by 2 bases, with 10 bases left in between.

In its sample, this clonotype ranks as medium-sized. J is TRBJ1-6 and V is TRBV19; a possible D gene is TRBD1 (5 bases). Trimming took 4 bases from V and 5 from J, leaving 15 bases between them. The CDR3 extends over 16 amino acids. CDR1 is LNHDA and CDR2 is SQIVND in the germline V gene (reference sequence). CDR3 DNA sequence: TGTGCCAGTAGTACTAGATGGCGAGGGGATAATTCACCCCTCCACTTT. It encodes CASSTRWRGDNSPLHF.

The rearrangement uses TRBV7-9 and TRBJ2-5, with unresolved D. Trimming shortened V by 5 bases and J by 5 bases, and 15 bases separated the two germline ends. The CDR3 contains 14 residues. Germline loops: CDR1 SEHNR, CDR2 FQNEAQ (reference sequence). CDR3 sequence: CASSPIGVGETQYF. CDR3 sequence (DNA): TGTGCCAGCAGCCCAATAGGTGTAGGGGAGACCCAGTACTTC.

The chain links TRBV6-1 to TRBJ2-5, with TRBD1 matching over 7 bases. CDR1 and CDR2 (germline): MNHNS, SASEGT. Trimming cost V 5 bases and J 2 bases; bases outside gene matches: 5. The CDR3 covers 14 residues. CDR3 amino acids: CASSRRQGQETQYF. The CDR3 bases are TGTGCCAGCAGTAGAAGACAGGGTCAAGAGACCCAGTACTTC.

The V call is TRBV15, the J call TRBJ2-1; tentatively, D is TRBD2 (7 bases). Germline V CDR1 and CDR2: LNHNV, YYDKDF (reference sequence). Deletions cut 3 bases from V and 5 bases from J, with 14 bases between. CDR3 size: 15 residues. For the CDR3, the DNA is TGTGCCACCAGCAGCTGGACTAGGGGGGACAATGAGCAGTTCTTC. Translating it yields CATSSWTRGDNEQFF.